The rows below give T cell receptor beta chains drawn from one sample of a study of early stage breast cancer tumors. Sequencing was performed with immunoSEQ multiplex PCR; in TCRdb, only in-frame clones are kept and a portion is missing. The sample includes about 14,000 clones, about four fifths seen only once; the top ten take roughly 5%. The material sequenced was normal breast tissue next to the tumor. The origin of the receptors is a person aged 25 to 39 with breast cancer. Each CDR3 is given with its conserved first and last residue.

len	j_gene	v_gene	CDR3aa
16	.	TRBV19	CASSIDVARGPYEQYF
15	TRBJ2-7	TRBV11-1	CASSGGQGSPYEQYF
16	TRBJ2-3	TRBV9	CASSVVEGGLTDTQYF
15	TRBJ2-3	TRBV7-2	CASSSRQGFTDTQYF
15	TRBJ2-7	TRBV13	CASSLETSGTYEQYF
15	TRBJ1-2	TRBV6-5	CASSPDIRGARGYTF
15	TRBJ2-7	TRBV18	CASSPPSRSTYEQYF
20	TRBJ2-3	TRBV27	CASSLSVWSTSGRSVDTQYF
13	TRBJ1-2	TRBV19	CASSIRANYGYTF
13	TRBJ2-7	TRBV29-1	CSVERGTGGEQYF
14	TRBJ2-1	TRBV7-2	CASCLHGINNEQFF
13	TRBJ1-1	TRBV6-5	CASRQGAITEAFF
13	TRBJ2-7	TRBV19	CASSTTGSYEQYF
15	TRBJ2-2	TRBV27	CASSLGGQGHGELFF
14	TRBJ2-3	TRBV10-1	CASSDDSLGNTQYF
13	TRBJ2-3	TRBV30	CAWSGSSTDTQYF
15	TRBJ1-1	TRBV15	CATSGHRVGGTEAFF
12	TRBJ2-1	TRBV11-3	CASSLWGDEQFF
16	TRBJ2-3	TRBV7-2	CASSSIIAGWADTQYF
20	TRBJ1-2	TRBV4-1	CASSFRKEGQSTRANYGYTF
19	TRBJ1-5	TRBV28	CASSFSDWETAAPHQPQHF
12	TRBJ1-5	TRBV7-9	CASSLGDSGRHF
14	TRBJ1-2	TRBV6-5	CASSYSEWAYGYTF
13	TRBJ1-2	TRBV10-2	CASSQGFLSGYTF
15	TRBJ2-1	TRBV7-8	CASSLVSGTLNEQFF
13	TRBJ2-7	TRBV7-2	CASTLDPYYEQYF
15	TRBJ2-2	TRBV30	CAWRKLAGNTGELFF
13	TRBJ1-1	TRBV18	CASSPDAGLRAFF
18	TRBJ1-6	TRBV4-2	CASSQELGQGFYNSPLHF
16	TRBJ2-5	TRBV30	CAWMGESSGSRETQYF
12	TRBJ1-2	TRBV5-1	CASSLVRGGYTF
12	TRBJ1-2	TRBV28	CASSFGSYGYTF
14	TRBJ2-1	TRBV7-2	CASSSSPIGRWLFF
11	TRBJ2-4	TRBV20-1	CSAVGQDIQYF
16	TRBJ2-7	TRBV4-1	CASSQDFGGSFYEQYF
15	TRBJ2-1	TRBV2	CASSPGRGAYNEQFF
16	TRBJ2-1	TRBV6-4	CASSVSGTSAYNEQFF
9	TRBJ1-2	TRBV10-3	CATPWGYTF
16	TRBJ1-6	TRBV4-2	CASSQDLNRDYSPLHF
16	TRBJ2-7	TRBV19	CASSPTRRLSSYEQYF
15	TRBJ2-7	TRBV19	CASSSGGQASYEQYF
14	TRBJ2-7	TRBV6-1	CASSEPEGGYEQYF
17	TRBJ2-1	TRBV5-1	CASSPSGQGGIYNEQFF
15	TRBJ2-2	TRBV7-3	CASSVGPQNTGELFF
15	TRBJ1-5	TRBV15	CATSRVGRYDQPQHF
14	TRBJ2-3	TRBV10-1	CASSGLAGTDTQYF
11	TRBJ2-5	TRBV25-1	CASSDVETQYF
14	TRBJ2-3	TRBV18	CASSPSGGTDTQYF
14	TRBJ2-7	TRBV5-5	CASSSRDRGHEQYF
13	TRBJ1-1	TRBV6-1	CASKSSMNTEAFF
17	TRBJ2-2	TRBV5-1	CASSLAPGLAGTGELFF
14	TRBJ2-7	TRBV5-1	CASSPGTSNVEQYF
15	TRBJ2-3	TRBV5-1	CASSPTSGPTDTQYF
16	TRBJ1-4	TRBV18	CASSPLLNQGREKLFF
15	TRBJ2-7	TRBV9	CASSESGTVIYEQYF
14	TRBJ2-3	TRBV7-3	CASSFGGPGDTQYF
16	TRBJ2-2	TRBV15	CATSREVFTGTGELFF